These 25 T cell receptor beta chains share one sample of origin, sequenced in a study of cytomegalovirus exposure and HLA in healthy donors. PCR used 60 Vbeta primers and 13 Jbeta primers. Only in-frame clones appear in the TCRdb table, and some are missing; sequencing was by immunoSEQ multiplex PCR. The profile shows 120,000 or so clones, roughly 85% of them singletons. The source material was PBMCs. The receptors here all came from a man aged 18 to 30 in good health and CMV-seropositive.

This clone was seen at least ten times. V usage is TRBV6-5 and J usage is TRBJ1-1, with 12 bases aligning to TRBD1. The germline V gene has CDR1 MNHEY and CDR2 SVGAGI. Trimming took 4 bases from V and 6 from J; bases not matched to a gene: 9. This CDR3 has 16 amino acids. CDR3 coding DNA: TGTGCCAGCAGTTCACTTCCGGGACAGGGGGCGGCTGAAGCTTTCTTT. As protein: CASSSLPGQGAAEAFF.

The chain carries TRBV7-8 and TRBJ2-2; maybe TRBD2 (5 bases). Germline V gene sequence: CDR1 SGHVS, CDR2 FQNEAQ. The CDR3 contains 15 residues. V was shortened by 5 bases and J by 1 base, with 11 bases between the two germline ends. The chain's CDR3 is CASSTSSLNTGELFF. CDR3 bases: TGTGCCAGCAGCACGTCTAGCCTGAACACCGGGGAGCTGTTTTTT.

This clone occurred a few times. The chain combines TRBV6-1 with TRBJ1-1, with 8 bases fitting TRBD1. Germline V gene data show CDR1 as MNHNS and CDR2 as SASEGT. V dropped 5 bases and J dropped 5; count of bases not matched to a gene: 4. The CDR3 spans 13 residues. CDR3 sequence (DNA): TGTGCCAGCAGTCCACAGGGGGATACTGAAGCTTTCTTT. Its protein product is CASSPQGDTEAFF.

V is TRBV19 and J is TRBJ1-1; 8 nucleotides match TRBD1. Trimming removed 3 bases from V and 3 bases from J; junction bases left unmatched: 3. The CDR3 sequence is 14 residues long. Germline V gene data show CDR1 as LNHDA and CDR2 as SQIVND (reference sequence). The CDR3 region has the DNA TGTGCCAGTAGTATTGACAGGGGATACACTGAAGCTTTCTTT. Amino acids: CASSIDRGYTEAFF.

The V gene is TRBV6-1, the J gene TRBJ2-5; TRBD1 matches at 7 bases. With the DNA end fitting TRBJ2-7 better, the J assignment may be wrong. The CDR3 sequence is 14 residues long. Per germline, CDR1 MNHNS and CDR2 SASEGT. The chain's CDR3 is CASRQGLSSYEQYF. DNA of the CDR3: TGTGCCAGCAGACAGGGGTTGAGCTCCTACGAGCAGTACTTC.

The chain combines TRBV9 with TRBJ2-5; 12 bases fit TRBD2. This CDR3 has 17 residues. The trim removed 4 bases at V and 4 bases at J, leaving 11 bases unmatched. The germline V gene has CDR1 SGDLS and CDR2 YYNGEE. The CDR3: CASSSRSSGGAGETQYF. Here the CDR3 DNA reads TGTGCCAGCAGCAGTCGTTCTAGCGGGGGGGCGGGAGAGACCCAGTACTTC. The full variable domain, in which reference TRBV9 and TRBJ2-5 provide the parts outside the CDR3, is DSGVTQTPKHLITATGQRVTLRCSPRSGDLSVYWYQQSLDQGLQFLIQYYNGEERAKGNILERFSAQQFPDLHSELNLSSLELGDSALYFCASSSRSSGGAGETQYFGPGTRLLVL.

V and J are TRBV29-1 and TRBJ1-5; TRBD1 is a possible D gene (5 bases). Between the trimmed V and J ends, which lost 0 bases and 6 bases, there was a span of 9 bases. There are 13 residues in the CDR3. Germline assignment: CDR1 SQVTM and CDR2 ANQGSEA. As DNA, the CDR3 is TGCAGCGTTGAAGAAGCCGGGGGTCAGCCCCAGCATTTT. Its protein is CSVEEAGGQPQHF.

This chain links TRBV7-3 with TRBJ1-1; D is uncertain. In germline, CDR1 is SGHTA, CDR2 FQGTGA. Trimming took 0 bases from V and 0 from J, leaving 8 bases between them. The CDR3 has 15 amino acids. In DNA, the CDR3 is TGTGCCAGCAGCTTAACGTCCGGGTTGAACACTGAAGCTTTCTTT. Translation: CASSLTSGLNTEAFF. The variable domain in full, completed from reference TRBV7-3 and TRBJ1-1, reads GAGVSQTPSNKVTEKGKYVELRCDPISGHTALYWYRQSLGQGPEFLIYFQGTGAADDSGLPNDRFFAVRPEGSVSTLKIQRTERGDSAVYLCASSLTSGLNTEAFFGQGTRLTVV.

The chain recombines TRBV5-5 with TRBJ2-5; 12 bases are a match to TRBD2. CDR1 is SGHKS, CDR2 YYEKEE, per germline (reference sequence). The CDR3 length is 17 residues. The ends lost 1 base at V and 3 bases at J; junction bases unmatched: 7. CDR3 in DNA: TGTGCCAGCAGCTTGAACCTAGCGGGGGGGCTGGAAGAGACCCAGTACTTC. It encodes CASSLNLAGGLEETQYF.

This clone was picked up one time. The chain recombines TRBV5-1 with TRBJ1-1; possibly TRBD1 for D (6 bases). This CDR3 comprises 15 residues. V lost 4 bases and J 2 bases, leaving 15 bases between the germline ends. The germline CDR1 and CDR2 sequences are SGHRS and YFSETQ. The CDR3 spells CASSVRGPTNTEAFF. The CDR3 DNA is TGCGCCAGCAGCGTCAGGGGACCTACTAACACTGAAGCTTTCTTT.

CDR3 region: CSVRGSSYEQYF. The CDR3 DNA reads as TGCAGCGTTCGAGGCAGTTCCTACGAGCAGTACTTC. The rearrangement joins TRBV29-1 to TRBJ2-5; D is undetermined. The last part of the DNA fits TRBJ2-7 better; the J call may be wrong. Germline CDR1 reads SQVTM; CDR2 reads ANQGSEA. This CDR3 is 12 amino acids long.

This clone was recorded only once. CDR3 in amino acids: CASSPRESYEQYF. The CDR3 nucleotides read TGTGCCAGCTCACCCAGGGAATCCTACGAGCAGTACTTC. This chain joins TRBV18 and TRBJ2-7, with D tentatively TRBD1 (5 bases). The V gene lost 3 bases and the J gene lost 1 base, with 7 bases spanning the gap. Germline V gives CDR1 KGHSH, CDR2 LQKENI. The CDR3 covers 13 residues.

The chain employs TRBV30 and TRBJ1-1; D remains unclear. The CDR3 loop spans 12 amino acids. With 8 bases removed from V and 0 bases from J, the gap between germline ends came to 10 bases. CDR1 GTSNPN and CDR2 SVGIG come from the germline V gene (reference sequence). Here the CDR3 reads CAGRGLNTEAFF. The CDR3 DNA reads TGTGCCGGAAGAGGCCTGAACACTGAAGCTTTCTTT.

In DNA form, the CDR3 reads TGCGCCAGCTCATATCCACTAGCGGGGGGCCTAAATGAGCAGTTCTTC. Amino acid sequence: CASSYPLAGGLNEQFF. This rearrangement joins TRBV10-2 to TRBJ2-1, with TRBD2 identical over 12 bases. The CDR3 length is 16 residues. The V and J ends lost 8 bases and 7 bases, in that order; junction bases with no gene match: 12. Germline CDR1 is WSHSY and CDR2 is SAAADI.

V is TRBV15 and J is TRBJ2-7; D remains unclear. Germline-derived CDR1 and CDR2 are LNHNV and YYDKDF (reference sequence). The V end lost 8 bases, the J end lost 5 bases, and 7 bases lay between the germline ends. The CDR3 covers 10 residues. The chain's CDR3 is CATGEDEQYF. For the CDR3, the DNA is TGTGCCACCGGCGAGGACGAGCAGTACTTC.

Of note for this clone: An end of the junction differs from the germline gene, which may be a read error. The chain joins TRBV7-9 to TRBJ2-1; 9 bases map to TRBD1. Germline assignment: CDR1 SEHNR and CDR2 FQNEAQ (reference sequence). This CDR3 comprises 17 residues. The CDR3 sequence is CASSLPPGQGLYNVQFF. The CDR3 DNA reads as TGTGCCAGCAGCTTACCCCCGGGACAGGGTTTGTACAATGTGCAGTTCTTC.

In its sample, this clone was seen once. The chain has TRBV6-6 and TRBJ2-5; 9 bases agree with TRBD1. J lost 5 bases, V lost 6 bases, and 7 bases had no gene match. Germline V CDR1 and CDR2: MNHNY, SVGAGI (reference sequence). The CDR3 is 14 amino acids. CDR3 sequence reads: CASRLPGQGETQYF. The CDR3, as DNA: TGTGCCAGCAGACTTCCCGGACAGGGGGAGACCCAGTACTTC.

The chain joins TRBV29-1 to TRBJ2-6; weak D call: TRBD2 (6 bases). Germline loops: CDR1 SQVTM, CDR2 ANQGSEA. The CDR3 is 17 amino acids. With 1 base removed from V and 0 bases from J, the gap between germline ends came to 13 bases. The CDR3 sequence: CSVEVGQGLSGANVLTF. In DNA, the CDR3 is TGCAGCGTTGAAGTCGGGCAGGGACTCTCTGGGGCCAACGTCCTGACTTTC.

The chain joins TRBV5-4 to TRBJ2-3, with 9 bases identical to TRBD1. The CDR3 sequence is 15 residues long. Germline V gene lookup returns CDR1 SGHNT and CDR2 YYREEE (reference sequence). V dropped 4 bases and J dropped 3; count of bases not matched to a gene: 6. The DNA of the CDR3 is TGTGCCAGCAGCCAACAGGGGGCTGGGACAGATACGCAGTATTTT. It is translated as CASSQQGAGTDTQYF.

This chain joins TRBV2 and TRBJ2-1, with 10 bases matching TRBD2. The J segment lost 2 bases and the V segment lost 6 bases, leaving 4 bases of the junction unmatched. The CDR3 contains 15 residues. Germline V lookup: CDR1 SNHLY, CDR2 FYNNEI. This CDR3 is CASSPLAGAYNEQFF. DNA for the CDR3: TGTGCCAGCAGCCCTCTAGCGGGGGCCTACAATGAGCAGTTCTTC.

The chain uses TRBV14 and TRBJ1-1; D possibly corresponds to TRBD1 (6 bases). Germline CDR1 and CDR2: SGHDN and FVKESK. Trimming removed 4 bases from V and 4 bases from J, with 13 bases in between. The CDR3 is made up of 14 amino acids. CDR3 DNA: TGTGCCAGCAGCCGCACGAGGGGGTTCACTGAAGCTTTCTTT. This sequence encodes CASSRTRGFTEAFF.

CDR3 region: CASSDGGGVTDTQYF. The DNA of the CDR3 is TGTGCCAGCAGTGATGGCGGGGGGGTCACAGATACGCAGTATTTT. The chain joins TRBV2 to TRBJ2-3; the match to TRBD2 covers 9 bases. The CDR3 consists of 15 residues. Germline loops: CDR1 SNHLY, CDR2 FYNNEI. With V trimmed by 3 bases and J by 2 bases, 3 bases remained unmatched.

The DNA for the CDR3 is TGCGCCAGCAGCTTGGAAGGGACAGCTGGAAACACCATATATTTT. Protein sequence: CASSLEGTAGNTIYF. J is TRBJ1-3 and V is TRBV5-1; the match to TRBD1 covers 7 bases. V shed 0 bases and J 2 bases; nucleotides not matched to a gene: 2. This CDR3 is built from 15 residues. From germline, CDR1 is SGHRS and CDR2 YFSETQ. Full variable domain (outside the CDR3, taken from reference TRBV5-1 and TRBJ1-3): KAGVTQTPRYLIKTRGQQVTLSCSPISGHRSVSWYQQTPGQGLQFLFEYFSETQRNKGNFPGRFSGRQFSNSRSEMNVSTLELGDSALYLCASSLEGTAGNTIYFGEGSWLTVV.

The CDR3 spells CASSSTTGLRAHNYGYTF. The CDR3 DNA is TGTGCCAGCAGCTCGACCACAGGGCTAAGAGCCCATAACTATGGCTACACCTTC. The chain carries TRBV7-9 and TRBJ1-2; possible D gene TRBD1, 6 bases. Trimming left V 4 bases short and J 1 base short, with 22 bases between. The V gene's germline CDR1 is SEHNR and CDR2 FQNEAQ (reference sequence). The CDR3 is 18 residues long. Full variable domain (missing parts from reference TRBV7-9 and TRBJ1-2): DTGVSQNPRHKITKRGQNVTFRCDPISEHNRLYWYRQTLGQGPEFLTYFQNEAQLEKSRLLSDRFSAERPKGSFSTLEIQRTEQGDSAMYLCASSSTTGLRAHNYGYTFGSGTRLTVV.

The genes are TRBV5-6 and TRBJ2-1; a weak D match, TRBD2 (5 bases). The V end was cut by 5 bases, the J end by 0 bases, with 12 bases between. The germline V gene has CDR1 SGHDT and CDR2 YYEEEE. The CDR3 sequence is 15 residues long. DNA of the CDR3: TGTGCCAGCAGACTCTATGGGAGCTCCTACAATGAGCAGTTCTTC. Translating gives CASRLYGSSYNEQFF.